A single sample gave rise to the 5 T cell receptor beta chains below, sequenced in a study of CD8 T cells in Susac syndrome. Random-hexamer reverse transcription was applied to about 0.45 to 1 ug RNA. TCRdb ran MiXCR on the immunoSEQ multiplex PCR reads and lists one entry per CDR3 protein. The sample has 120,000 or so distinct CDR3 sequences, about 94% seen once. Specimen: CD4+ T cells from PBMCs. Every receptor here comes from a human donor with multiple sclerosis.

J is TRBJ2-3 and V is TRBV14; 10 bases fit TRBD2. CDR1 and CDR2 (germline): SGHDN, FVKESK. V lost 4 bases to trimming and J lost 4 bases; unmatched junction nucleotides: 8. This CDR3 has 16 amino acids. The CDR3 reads CASSPLSGGASDTQYF. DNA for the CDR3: TGTGCCAGCAGCCCTTTGAGCGGGGGGGCGTCAGATACGCAGTATTTT.

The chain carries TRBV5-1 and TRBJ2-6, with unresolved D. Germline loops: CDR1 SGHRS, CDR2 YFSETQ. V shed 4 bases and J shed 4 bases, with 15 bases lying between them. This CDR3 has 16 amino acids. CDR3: CASSPQEAPGANVLTF. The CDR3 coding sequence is TGCGCCAGCAGCCCCCAAGAGGCCCCCGGGGCCAACGTCCTGACTTTC.

CDR3 DNA sequence: TGTGCCAGCAGCTTAAGACTAGCGGAGGGGAATGAGCAGTTCTTC. The encoded protein is CASSLRLAEGNEQFF. The chain carries TRBV11-2 and TRBJ2-1, with TRBD2 identical over 9 bases. V shed 2 bases, J shed 7 bases, and the junction held 6 bases outside the gene matches. CDR3 length: 15 residues. Germline V lookup: CDR1 SGHAT, CDR2 FQNNGV.

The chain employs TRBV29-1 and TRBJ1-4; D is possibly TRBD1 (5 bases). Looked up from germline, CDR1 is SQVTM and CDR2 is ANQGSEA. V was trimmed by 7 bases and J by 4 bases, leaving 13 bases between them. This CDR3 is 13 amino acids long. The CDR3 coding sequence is TGCAGCGCCCGCCGGACACTTAATGAAAAACTGTTTTTT. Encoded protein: CSARRTLNEKLFF.

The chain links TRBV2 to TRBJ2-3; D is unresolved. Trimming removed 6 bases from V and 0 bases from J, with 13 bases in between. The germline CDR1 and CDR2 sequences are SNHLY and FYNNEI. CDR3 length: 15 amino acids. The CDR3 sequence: CASRKEVTSTDTQYF. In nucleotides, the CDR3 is TGTGCCAGCAGAAAAGAGGTCACTAGCACAGATACGCAGTATTTT. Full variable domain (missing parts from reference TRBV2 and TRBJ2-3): EPEVTQTPSHQVTQMGQEVILRCVPISNHLYFYWYRQILGQKVEFLVSFYNNEISEKSEIFDDQFSVERPDGSNFTLKIRSTKLEDSAMYFCASRKEVTSTDTQYFGPGTRLTVL.